Listed here are 26 T cell receptor beta chains from one sample, sequenced in a study of blood T cell repertoires in COVID-19 (dated by TCRdb to between 2020 and 2021). Library preparation employed the immunoSEQ multiplex PCR assay. Imported from immuneACCESS, the table was reduced by TCRdb to in-frame sequences with V and J called. These copies leave out some clones; in studies compared against another copy, an unresolved V gene accounts for under half, and the cause of the remainder is not known. Present in this sample are about 210,000 clones, approximately 90% of which were seen just once. Around 0.7% of the sample comes from the top ten. Specimen: peripheral blood. The receptors shown here come from a man between 35 and 55 years old with acute or convalescent COVID-19.

This sequence joins TRBV21-1 and TRBJ2-1; the table calls TRBD2, which could not be checked here. TRBV21-1 represents a pseudogene. The CDR3 sequence is 18 residues long. DNA for the CDR3: TGTGCCAGCAGCAAAGCGATTGGGCAACTAGCGGGAGACAATGAGCAGTTCTTC. It is translated as CASSKAIGQLAGDNEQFF.

This chain connects TRBV4-2 to TRBJ2-2; TRBD2 matches 8 bases. CDR3 length equals 16 residues. V shed 6 bases, J shed 5 bases, and the junction held 11 bases outside the gene matches. Germline assignment: CDR1 LGHNA and CDR2 YNFKEQ. This CDR3 reads CASRNPAGEGTGELFF. The DNA for the CDR3 is TGTGCCAGCAGGAACCCAGCGGGAGAAGGGACCGGGGAGCTGTTTTTT.

V is TRBV11-2 and J is TRBJ1-5, with a tentative D call TRBD1 (6 bases). V gave up 6 bases and J gave up 1 base, with 7 bases separating them. The CDR3 has 13 residues. Germline V gene data show CDR1 as SGHAT and CDR2 as FQNNGV. CDR3 sequence (DNA): TGTGCCAGCAGTACAGGGAGCAATCAGCCCCAGCATTTT. Its protein is CASSTGSNQPQHF.

The rearrangement uses TRBV5-1 and TRBJ2-1; 8 nucleotides line up with TRBD2. This CDR3 spans 16 amino acids. From germline, CDR1 is SGHRS and CDR2 YFSETQ. The V segment lost 0 bases and the J segment 9 bases; nucleotides outside the gene matches: 11. DNA of the CDR3: TGCGCCAGCAGCTTGGCCCCAAGCGGGAGCTACGGTGAGCAGTTCTTC. Amino acid sequence: CASSLAPSGSYGEQFF.

V usage is TRBV12-1 and J usage is TRBJ1-1; the table's D call of TRBD1 was not tested on the DNA. TRBV12-1 is recorded as a pseudogene. This CDR3 contains 14 residues. The CDR3 here is CASSFRGIGTEAFF. In nucleotides, the CDR3 is TGTGCCAGCAGCTTTAGGGGGATCGGCACTGAAGCTTTCTTT.

J is TRBJ1-3 and V is TRBV11-1; 8 positions match TRBD1. Germline V gives CDR1 SGHAT, CDR2 FQDESV (reference sequence). CDR3 size: 15 residues. The J segment lost 8 bases and the V segment lost 3 bases, leaving 9 bases of the junction unmatched. Here the CDR3 reads CASSFTSRGQDTIYF. In DNA, the CDR3 is TGTGCCAGCAGCTTCACGTCCAGGGGGCAGGACACCATATATTTT.

V usage is TRBV13 and J usage is TRBJ2-3, with 9 bases that match TRBD1. The CDR3 consists of 15 residues. CDR1 PRHDT and CDR2 FYEKMQ come from the germline V gene (reference sequence). The trim removed 5 bases at V and 6 bases at J, leaving 9 bases unmatched. CDR3 residues: CASSQDRGAHDTQYF. DNA for the CDR3: TGTGCCAGCAGCCAAGACAGGGGGGCACATGATACGCAGTATTTT. The variable domain in full, with the rest retrieved from reference TRBV13 and TRBJ2-3, is AAGVIQSPRHLIKEKRETATLKCYPIPRHDTVYWYQQGPGQDPQFLISFYEKMQSDKGSIPDRFSAQQFSDYHSELNMSSLELGDSALYFCASSQDRGAHDTQYFGPGTRLTVL.

This CDR3 reads CASSPRGRSGNTIYF. The CDR3 DNA follows: TGTGCCAGCAGTCCCAGGGGCCGGTCTGGAAACACCATATATTTT. The rearrangement uses TRBV6-5 and TRBJ1-3; tentatively, D is TRBD1 (6 bases). CDR3 length equals 15 residues. Germline V CDR1 and CDR2: MNHEY, SVGAGI. The V end lost 5 bases, the J end lost 1 base, and 12 bases lay between the germline ends.

This rearrangement joins TRBV24-1 to TRBJ1-5; TRBD1 might be the D (6 bases). Trimming pared 2 bases from V and 3 bases from J, leaving 13 bases between. The CDR3 is 16 residues long. Germline V CDR1 and CDR2: KGHDR, SFDVKD. CDR3: CATSDSQGHSNQPQHF. DNA for the CDR3: TGTGCCACCAGTGATTCACAGGGACACTCCAATCAGCCCCAGCATTTT.

The rearrangement links TRBV19 to TRBJ1-2; D unresolved. This CDR3 is built from 15 residues. The germline V gene has CDR1 LNHDA and CDR2 SQIVND (reference sequence). Trimming took 2 bases from V and 6 from J, leaving 16 bases between them. Here the CDR3 DNA reads TGTGCCAGTAGTATATGGTCGGTAACCCCGGATGGCTACACCTTC. It codes for CASSIWSVTPDGYTF.

This chain uses TRBV7-9 with TRBJ1-2; a weak D match, TRBD1 (6 bases). Per germline, CDR1 SEHNR and CDR2 FQNEAQ (reference sequence). CDR3 length: 14 amino acids. Trimming took 1 base from V and 7 from J, leaving 13 bases between them. CDR3 amino acids: CASSLEGGHSGYTF. The CDR3 DNA follows: TGTGCCAGCAGCTTAGAGGGGGGGCACTCTGGCTACACCTTC.

The V and J genes are TRBV12-3 or TRBV12-4 and TRBJ1-5; weak D call: TRBD1 (6 bases). CDR3 length: 13 residues. V lost 3 bases and J 5 bases, leaving 8 bases between the germline ends. CDR3 sequence reads: CASSFRGDQPQHF. CDR3 in DNA: TGTGCCAGCAGTTTCAGGGGTGATCAGCCCCAGCATTTT.

The chain links TRBV18 to TRBJ1-3; D remains unclear. The V end was cut by 2 bases, the J end by 4 bases, with 12 bases between. The germline V gene encodes CDR1 KGHSH and CDR2 LQKENI. This CDR3 has 15 residues. Here the CDR3 reads CASSPNSQQGNTIYF. The DNA for the CDR3 is TGTGCCAGCTCACCAAACAGTCAACAAGGAAACACCATATATTTT.

In regard to this clone: Other DNA sequences from this sample encode an identical CDR3 as well. The rearrangement joins TRBV14 to TRBJ1-1; maybe TRBD1 (5 bases). Germline V CDR1 and CDR2: SGHDN, FVKESK. This CDR3 comprises 14 residues. Trimming cost V 4 bases and J 0 bases, with 9 bases left between them. The CDR3 here is CASSLAGMNTEAFF. The CDR3, as DNA: TGTGCCAGCAGCCTCGCAGGGATGAACACTGAAGCTTTCTTT.

The gene calls are TRBV28 and TRBJ2-7; 11 nucleotides match TRBD1. This CDR3 spans 15 amino acids. In germline, CDR1 is MDHEN, CDR2 SYDVKM. J lost 7 bases, V lost 6 bases, and 11 bases had no gene match. CDR3 nucleotides: TGTGCCAGCAGCACGCCCGGGACAGGGGGAGGGGAGCAGTACTTC. It codes for CASSTPGTGGGEQYF.

The rearrangement links TRBV4-3 to TRBJ1-2; tentative D call: TRBD1 (6 bases). Trimming pared 4 bases from V and 7 bases from J, leaving 16 bases between. CDR3 length: 14 amino acids. Germline CDR1 is LGHNA and CDR2 is YSLEER. DNA of the CDR3: TGCGCCAGCAGCCCGACAGGTTTTGGTTCTGGCTACACCTTC. This gives the protein CASSPTGFGSGYTF.

This clone was detected once. This rearrangement joins TRBV6-6 to TRBJ1-4; no reliable D call. The CDR3 runs to 16 residues. Deletions cut 5 bases from V and 4 bases from J, with 17 bases between. Germline V gene lookup returns CDR1 MNHNY and CDR2 SVGAGI (reference sequence). The CDR3 DNA is TGTGCCAGCAGTCCCCTGGGGAGGGCAGATAATGAAAAACTGTTTTTT. Its protein is CASSPLGRADNEKLFF.

This chain joins TRBV10-3 and TRBJ1-5, with D perhaps matching TRBD1 (5 bases). Germline loops: CDR1 ENHRY, CDR2 SYGVKD. Between the trimmed V and J ends, which lost 5 bases and 5 bases, there was a span of 13 bases. CDR3 length equals 14 residues. The CDR3 sequence: CAISPGGEDQPQHF. CDR3 sequence (DNA): TGTGCCATCAGTCCGGGGGGAGAGGATCAGCCCCAGCATTTT.

To note about this clone: Other DNA sequences in the sample encode the same CDR3. This chain uses TRBV12-3 or TRBV12-4 with TRBJ1-1; weak D call: TRBD1 (5 bases). CDR3 length: 13 amino acids. V dropped 6 bases and J dropped 1 base, with 9 bases sitting between them. The CDR3 region has the DNA TGTGCCAGCAGCACCCAGGGGAACACTGAAGCTTTCTTT. Residues: CASSTQGNTEAFF.

V usage is TRBV28 and J usage is TRBJ2-1, with D uncertain. This CDR3 comprises 13 residues. V lost 5 bases and J 6 bases, leaving 11 bases between the germline ends. Germline V CDR1 and CDR2: MDHEN, SYDVKM. CDR3 nucleotide sequence: TGTGCCAGCAGTCCACGTCCGAGCAATGAGCAGTTCTTC. It yields the protein CASSPRPSNEQFF.

The chain joins TRBV2 to TRBJ2-3, with D tentatively TRBD2 (6 bases). The V gene's germline CDR1 is SNHLY and CDR2 FYNNEI. CDR3 length: 14 residues. The V and J ends lost 6 bases and 3 bases respectively, with 13 bases between them. Written as DNA, the CDR3 is TGTGCCAGCAGGGGGGGAAACCCTACAGATACGCAGTATTTT. Its translation: CASRGGNPTDTQYF.

The chain carries TRBV19 and TRBJ1-4; 8 bases are a match to TRBD1. In germline, CDR1 is LNHDA, CDR2 SQIVND (reference sequence). J lost 7 bases, V lost 5 bases, and 6 bases had no gene match. The CDR3 loop spans 14 amino acids. CDR3 amino acids: CASSPRTGSEKLFF. The DNA for the CDR3 is TGTGCCAGTAGTCCCCGGACAGGGAGTGAAAAACTGTTTTTT.

The chain employs TRBV5-1 and TRBJ1-6; tentatively, D is TRBD1 (6 bases). Germline CDR1 is SGHRS and CDR2 is YFSETQ. V was trimmed by 1 base and J by 3 bases, leaving 11 bases between them. This CDR3 spans 16 amino acids. CDR3 in amino acids: CASSLNREGYNSPLHF. Here the CDR3 DNA reads TGCGCCAGCAGCTTGAACAGGGAGGGCTATAATTCACCCCTCCACTTT. Full variable domain (remainder filled in from reference TRBV5-1 and TRBJ1-6): KAGVTQTPRYLIKTRGQQVTLSCSPISGHRSVSWYQQTPGQGLQFLFEYFSETQRNKGNFPGRFSGRQFSNSRSEMNVSTLELGDSALYLCASSLNREGYNSPLHFGNGTRLTVT.

The chain uses TRBV7-3 and TRBJ2-1; TRBD2 is a possible D gene (6 bases). This CDR3 comprises 15 residues. V dropped 2 bases and J dropped 5 bases, with 13 bases sitting between them. The germline CDR1 and CDR2 sequences are SGHTA and FQGTGA. The CDR3 nucleotides read TGTGCCAGCAGCTTAGGTGCGGGACCGAACAATGAGCAGTTCTTC. Translated: CASSLGAGPNNEQFF.

This sequence joins TRBV19 and TRBJ1-5; possible D gene TRBD1, 6 bases. The CDR3 contains 16 residues. The germline gives CDR1 LNHDA, CDR2 SQIVND (reference sequence). Trimming removed 6 bases from V and 3 bases from J, with 18 bases in between. The DNA for the CDR3 is TGTGCCAGTAGATCCCCATTACAGGGTCACAATCAGCCCCAGCATTTT. Encoded protein: CASRSPLQGHNQPQHF.

The V gene is TRBV9, the J gene TRBJ1-1; the match to TRBD1 covers 9 bases. The CDR3 spans 16 residues. CDR1 and CDR2 (germline): SGDLS, YYNGEE. V was clipped by 0 bases and J by 3 bases; unmatched bases: 6. The CDR3, as DNA: TGTGCCAGCAGCGTAGAGGGACAGGGTTTGGACACTGAAGCTTTCTTT. Translated, it gives CASSVEGQGLDTEAFF.